This T cell receptor beta chain was recovered during a study of PD-1 blockade in classical Hodgkin lymphoma. Relapse was seen in all patients after autologous stem cell transplantation, and brentuximab vedotin exposure was variable. On this clone itself: Its specificity is unknown.

V lost 6 bases to trimming and J lost 7 bases, with 15 bases between them. The CDR3 extends over 14 amino acids. Germline CDR1 and CDR2: LNHDA and SQIVND (reference sequence). Points from the study as a whole: By cycle point C4D1, TCR diversity had risen significantly in CD4+ cells (but not CD8+ cells).

Sequencing used immunoSEQ multiplex PCR; TCRdb keeps in-frame clones, though not all of them. The sample includes some 96,000 clones, 75% to 85% of them seen just once. The TCR originated in a human donor with classical Hodgkin lymphoma. The sequences come from peripheral blood mononuclear cells (PBMCs), collected before the second cycle of nivolumab. This chain connects TRBV19 to TRBJ2-2, with D uncertain. The chain's CDR3 is CASRITGRIGELFF. CDR3 DNA: TGTGCCAGTAGGATAACCGGGCGGATCGGGGAGCTGTTTTTT.